This T cell receptor beta chain was observed in a study of control samples from healthy donors and cancer patients (dated by TCRdb to 2019 to 2021). The CDR3 spans 13 residues, from the cysteine through the phenylalanine. The retained sequence is limited to the CDR3, 39 bases, with the frame set at the first base. V sheds 1 base and J sheds 14 bases, leaving 15 bases between their ends. Reading the germline V gene gives CDR1 MGHRA and CDR2 YSYEKL. The library was made by the immunoSEQ multiplex PCR assay. TCRdb mirrors the immuneACCESS table, restricted to in-frame sequences. Some clones are absent from its copies; in checked studies, under half trace to an unresolved V gene, and the reason for the others is unknown. Counted in this sample were some 74,000 clones; roughly 84% of them appeared once. More than 5% of the sample is in the top ten clones. Regarding this clone: The target of this receptor is not known. Qualities for individual bases were not recorded, and no much larger clone is one base off.

This clonotype was obtained from a woman in her 50s in good health. The sequencing sample was made of blood. The chain is made from TRBV4-1 and TRBJ2-1; the D gene is possibly TRBD1 or TRBD2, each agreeing over 5 bases. The CDR3 loop reads CASSQVGAIRKFF. The nucleotides are TGCGCCAGCAGCCAAGTCGGGGCTATTCGGAAGTTCTTC.